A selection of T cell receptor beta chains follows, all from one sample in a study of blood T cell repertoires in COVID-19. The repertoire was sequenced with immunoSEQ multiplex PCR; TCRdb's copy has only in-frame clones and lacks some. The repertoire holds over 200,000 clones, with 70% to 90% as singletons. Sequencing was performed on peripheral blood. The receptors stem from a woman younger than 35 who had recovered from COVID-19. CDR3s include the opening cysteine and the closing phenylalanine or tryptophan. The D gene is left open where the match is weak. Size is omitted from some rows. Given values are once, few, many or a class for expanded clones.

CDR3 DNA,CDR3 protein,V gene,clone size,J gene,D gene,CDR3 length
TGTGCCAGTAGTCCCCTGGCGGAGGCTAACTATGGCTACACCTTC,CASSPLAEANYGYTF,TRBV19,NA,TRBJ1-2,NA,15
TGTGCCAGCAGACTGGGACTAGCGGGAGCGGCCGGGGAGCTGTTTTTT,CASRLGLAGAAGELFF,TRBV27,NA,TRBJ2-2,TRBD2,16
TGCGCCAGCAGCGTAGCGGGCGGGGGGAATGAGCAGTTCTTC,CASSVAGGGNEQFF,TRBV10-2,NA,TRBJ2-1,TRBD2,14
TGCGCCAGCAGCCACGGGGGGGGACTAGGGCGCTATGAGCAGTTCTTC,CASSHGGGLGRYEQFF,TRBV4-3,NA,TRBJ2-1,TRBD2,16
TGTGCCAGCAGCTTGACTAGTAGTCTTCCCCAAGAGACCCAGTACTTC,CASSLTSSLPQETQYF,TRBV7-9,NA,TRBJ2-5,NA,16
TGTGCCAGCAGTAATTCCGACAGGGGATCCTACGAGCAGTACTTC,CASSNSDRGSYEQYF,TRBV6-2/TRBV6-3,NA,TRBJ2-7,TRBD1,15
TGTGCCAGTAGAGGACAGCCCTCTGGAAACACCATATATTTT,CASRGQPSGNTIYF,TRBV19,NA,TRBJ1-3,NA,14
TGTGCCAGCAGTTCGACAGCCTTCTATGGCTACACCTTC,CASSSTAFYGYTF,TRBV6-2/TRBV6-3,NA,TRBJ1-2,NA,13
TGTGCCAGCAGCTACGGGACTAGCGATTACGGGACTGAGCAGTTCTTC,CASSYGTSDYGTEQFF,TRBV5-6,NA,TRBJ2-1,TRBD2,16
TGCGCCAGCAGCCAAGCCGGGACAGTGAATGAAAAACTGTTTTTT,CASSQAGTVNEKLFF,TRBV4-3,NA,TRBJ1-4,TRBD1,15
TGTGCCAGTAGTATTCAAACAGGACCCTACACCTTC,CASSIQTGPYTF,TRBV19,NA,TRBJ1-2,NA,12
TGTGCCAGCAGCTTAGTAAGACTAGCGTCTACTATTTCCGGGAATGAGCAGTTCTTC,CASSLVRLASTISGNEQFF,TRBV11-2,NA,TRBJ2-1,TRBD2,19
TGTGCCAGCATCCTGGACGGACTGCTGTTTTTT,CASILDGLLFF,TRBV6-6,NA,TRBJ2-2,NA,11
TGCGCCAGCAGCTTGGGAGGGACAGGGGGACACTATGGCTACACCTTC,CASSLGGTGGHYGYTF,TRBV5-1,NA,TRBJ1-2,TRBD1,16
TGCAGTGCTAGTTGGGGAGGCGACGGCTTACAAGAGACCCAGTACTTC,CSASWGGDGLQETQYF,TRBV20-1,NA,TRBJ2-5,NA,16
TGTGCCAGCAGTTACTCGATAGGGGGCGGTTCTGGGGCCAACGTCCTGACTTTC,CASSYSIGGGSGANVLTF,TRBV6-2/TRBV6-3,NA,TRBJ2-6,TRBD1,18
TGTGCCATCAGTGGGGAGGGCAGACTTCTCGACTACACCTTC,CAISGEGRLLDYTF,TRBV10-3,NA,TRBJ1-2,NA,14
TGTGCCAGCAGCTTAATGCGAGACTCTGAAGCTTTCTTT,CASSLMRDSEAFF,TRBV7-3,NA,TRBJ1-1,NA,13
TGTGCCAGCGGGGACAGTTTGAACACTGAAGCTTTCTTT,CASGDSLNTEAFF,TRBV19,NA,TRBJ1-1,TRBD1,13
TGTGCCAGCAGCCCCACCCGGGATTACAATGAGCAGTTCTTC,CASSPTRDYNEQFF,TRBV7-3,NA,TRBJ2-1,NA,14
TGCGCCAGCAGCTTGGCGGGTATAGATGGCTACACCTTC,CASSLAGIDGYTF,TRBV5-1,NA,TRBJ1-2,NA,13
TGTGCCAGCAGCTTAGACCCGAGGTCACCCCTCCACTTT,CASSLDPRSPLHF,TRBV7-9,few,TRBJ1-6,NA,13
TGTGCCAGCAGCGTAGACGGGGAGAACACTGAAGCTTTCTTT,CASSVDGENTEAFF,TRBV9,NA,TRBJ1-1,NA,14
TGTGCCAGCAGCTTAGCCTCTAGCGGGGTGGAGTCCTACGAGCAGTACTTC,CASSLASSGVESYEQYF,TRBV7-2,NA,TRBJ2-7,TRBD2,17
TGCGCCAGCAGCCCCACCATAACAGGTCGCCAAGAGACCCAGTACTTC,CASSPTITGRQETQYF,TRBV5-1,NA,TRBJ2-5,NA,16
TGTGCCAGCAGCTTAGGGAGGGCGGGAGTTTCCAATGAGCAGTTCTTC,CASSLGRAGVSNEQFF,TRBV7-7,NA,TRBJ2-1,TRBD2,16
TGTGCCAGCAGCTTAGAAGGGGCGTATAGCAATCAGCCCCAGCATTTT,CASSLEGAYSNQPQHF,TRBV7-2,NA,TRBJ1-5,NA,16
TGTGCCAGCAGCCAGGCCGGGACTAGCGTCTTAGAGCAGTTCTTC,CASSQAGTSVLEQFF,TRBV4-2,NA,TRBJ2-1,TRBD2,15
TGCAGCGTTGGCGGACTCAGGGGGACCTACGAGCAGTACTTC,CSVGGLRGTYEQYF,TRBV29-1,few,TRBJ2-7,TRBD1,14
TGTGCCAGCAGTTTGGGGGGGGGAGGGAGTGGCTACACCTTC,CASSLGGGGSGYTF,TRBV25-1,NA,TRBJ1-2,NA,14
TGTGCCAGCAGACCGACAGGGAGGACGTCACCCCTCCACTTT,CASRPTGRTSPLHF,TRBV6-5,NA,TRBJ1-6,TRBD1,14
TGTGCCAGTAGACATTCGGCTAGCGGATCCTACGAGCAGTACTTC,CASRHSASGSYEQYF,TRBV19,NA,TRBJ2-7,TRBD2,15
TGTGCCAGCAGCCCCCGGTTAGGGGAGGACACTGAAGCTTTCTTT,CASSPRLGEDTEAFF,TRBV4-2,few,TRBJ1-1,NA,15
TGTGCCAGCAGCCAGCCGGGACAGGGGGCGCCTGAAGCTTTCTTT,CASSQPGQGAPEAFF,TRBV4-2,NA,TRBJ1-1,TRBD1,15
TGTGCCAGCAGCTTTCGGACTAGCGGGAGACACAAGCACTACAATGAGCAGTTCTTC,CASSFRTSGRHKHYNEQFF,TRBV7-3,once,TRBJ2-1,TRBD2,19
TGCGCCAGCAGCGATCCGCTCACAGGGGCCGAGCAGTTCTTC,CASSDPLTGAEQFF,TRBV5-1,NA,TRBJ2-1,TRBD1,14
TGCGCCAGCAGAGAGACAGGGGGAAACACAGATACGCAGTATTTT,CASRETGGNTDTQYF,TRBV4-1,NA,TRBJ2-3,TRBD1,15
TGTGCCAGCAGCTTAGATGGGGCGGGACAGGGAATATTAGGTGAGCAGTTCTTC,CASSLDGAGQGILGEQFF,TRBV11-3,NA,TRBJ2-1,TRBD1,18
TGTGCCAGCAGCTTAGCGGCTAGCGGGAGCGGGTTTTACAATGAGCAGTTCTTC,CASSLAASGSGFYNEQFF,TRBV7-2,NA,TRBJ2-1,TRBD2,18
TGCGCCAGCAGCCAAGTAGGAGAAAATCAGCCCCAGCATTTT,CASSQVGENQPQHF,TRBV4-1,NA,TRBJ1-5,NA,14
TGTGCCAGCAGCTCTTTCACCAGGGCCCACCACACTGAAGCTTTCTTT,CASSSFTRAHHTEAFF,TRBV7-9,NA,TRBJ1-1,NA,16
TGTGCCAGCAGTGATGTAGGGGGCTACGAGCAGTACTTC,CASSDVGGYEQYF,TRBV6-1,NA,TRBJ2-7,NA,13
TGTGCCAGCAGCTTAGCTATAACAGGGTCGGGCGTCGGAGCTTTCTTT,CASSLAITGSGVGAFF,TRBV7-2,NA,TRBJ1-1,NA,16
TGTGCCACCAGCAGCAACCGGGACAGGGGTTACGAGCAGTACTTC,CATSSNRDRGYEQYF,TRBV15,NA,TRBJ2-7,TRBD1,15
TGTGCCTGGTCCTCCTCCTATAATTCACCCCTCCACTTT,CAWSSSYNSPLHF,TRBV30,few,TRBJ1-6,NA,13
TGTGCCAGCAGGTTACTAGCGGGGACAGATACGCAGTATTTT,CASRLLAGTDTQYF,TRBV7-2,once,TRBJ2-3,TRBD2,14
TGTGCCAGCAGTCCACCCCCTAGCGGGAGAAGCGAGCAGTACTTC,CASSPPPSGRSEQYF,TRBV7-3,NA,TRBJ2-7,TRBD2,15
TGTGCCATCAGTGATCACGGTAATGAGCAGTTCTTC,CAISDHGNEQFF,TRBV10-3,NA,TRBJ2-1,NA,12
TGCGCCAGCAGCCTACCCCAAGAGAACTATGGCTACACCTTC,CASSLPQENYGYTF,TRBV4-1,NA,TRBJ1-2,NA,14
TGTGCCTGGGGGATGGCAGGGGGTCCAAACTATGGCTACACCTTC,CAWGMAGGPNYGYTF,TRBV30,NA,TRBJ1-2,TRBD1,15
TGCGCCAGCAGCCAGACTAGCGCGAGCTCCTACAATGAGCAGTTCTTC,CASSQTSASSYNEQFF,TRBV4-3,NA,TRBJ2-1,TRBD2,16
TGTGCCAGTAGTATATTCTTCCCGGGTGACGGTGAGCAGTTCTTC,CASSIFFPGDGEQFF,TRBV19,NA,TRBJ2-1,NA,15
TGTGCCAGCAGCTTAGGAGAAGATTCACCCCTCCACTTT,CASSLGEDSPLHF,TRBV7-7,NA,TRBJ1-6,NA,13
TGCGCCAGCAGCCAAGATCTTGTCTCCTACGAGCAGTACTTC,CASSQDLVSYEQYF,TRBV4-3,NA,TRBJ2-7,NA,14
TGTGCCAGCTTTGACAGAAGCAATCAGCCCCAGCATTTT,CASFDRSNQPQHF,TRBV6-5,NA,TRBJ1-5,NA,13
TGTGCCAGCAACTACAGGGGCAATGAGCAGTTCTTC,CASNYRGNEQFF,TRBV9,NA,TRBJ2-1,TRBD1,12
TGTGCCAGCAGCCTCACCCGGACAGGGGACACAAATTCACCCCTCCACTTT,CASSLTRTGDTNSPLHF,TRBV9,NA,TRBJ1-6,TRBD1,17
TGTGCCTGGGGGACAGGAGCGGAGGAAGTCAATGAGCAGTTCTTC,CAWGTGAEEVNEQFF,TRBV30,NA,TRBJ2-1,TRBD1,15